These 10 T cell receptor beta chains share one sample of origin, sequenced in a study of T-cell memory formation after mild COVID-19 (dated by TCRdb to the early 2020s). Preparation of the library involved 5' RACE. Instrument on record: Illumina NovaSeq 6000. In TCRdb, the public reads were trimmed at Q25 with fastp and aligned with MiXCR, with productive beta chains retained. Rows are combined by CDR3 protein, so each entry shows the most common genes and DNA. The sample includes some 250,000 distinct CDR3 sequences, with approximately 9% observed a single time. The ten largest account for more than 20% of the sample. The sample consisted of PBMCs or a T cell subset sorted from them (not recorded which). The receptors originated from a man aged 18-30 years who had mild COVID-19 (a few samples of this study predate the infection). The sample titles of this study are shuffled in the database, so cell type and time point are left out; the donor was told from shared clones.

The chain is built from TRBV18 and TRBJ2-7; no definite D call. Germline CDR1 and CDR2: KGHSH and LQKENI. Deletions cut 5 bases from V and 6 bases from J, with 8 bases between. The CDR3 has 11 amino acids. CDR3 region: CASSSSLEQYF. The CDR3 nucleotides read TGTGCCAGCTCATCTTCTCTCGAGCAGTACTTC.

This clonotype showed up just a few times. V gene TRBV18 combines with J gene TRBJ2-7; D uncertain. The germline gives CDR1 KGHSH, CDR2 LQKENI. V shed 6 bases and J shed 3 bases, with 12 bases lying between them. CDR3 length equals 13 residues. The CDR3 DNA reads as TGTGCCAGCTCCCCGACATCGTACTACGAGCAGTACTTC. It yields the protein CASSPTSYYEQYF.

The chain links TRBV7-2 to TRBJ2-2; 9 positions match TRBD1. V shed 6 bases, J shed 5 bases, and the junction held 10 bases outside the gene matches. Germline-derived CDR1 and CDR2 are SGHTA and FQGNSA. This CDR3 spans 16 amino acids. The CDR3 DNA is TGTGCCAGCAGTCCTAACAGGGGGCAGAAAACCGGGGAGCTGTTTTTT. Amino acid sequence: CASSPNRGQKTGELFF.

This clonotype was counted only a few times. The rearrangement joins TRBV7-8 to TRBJ1-4; TRBD1 is a possible D gene (5 bases). Germline lookup yields CDR1 SGHVS and CDR2 FQNEAQ. Trimming left V 9 bases short and J 5 bases short, with 22 bases between. This CDR3 region has 16 residues. CDR3 amino acids: CASRHTIGRGNEKLFF. DNA of the CDR3: TGTGCCAGTCGACATACCATAGGTCGGGGGAATGAAAAACTGTTTTTT. The whole variable domain, filled in from reference TRBV7-8 and TRBJ1-4, reads GAGVSQSPRYKVAKRGQDVALRCDPISGHVSLFWYQQALGQGPEFLTYFQNEAQLDKSGLPSDRFFAERPEGSVSTLKIQRTQQEDSAVYLCASRHTIGRGNEKLFFGSGTQLSVL.

The chain employs TRBV20-1 and TRBJ2-1; TRBD1 agrees at 9 bases. The germline V gene has CDR1 DFQATT and CDR2 SNEGSKA (reference sequence). J gave up 9 bases and V 3 bases, and 15 bases lay outside the gene matches. This CDR3 spans 16 amino acids. As DNA, the CDR3 is TGCAGTGCTAGCTCCCCGAGGGACAGGGAGTCTAGTGAGCAGTTCTTC. This codes for CSASSPRDRESSEQFF.

The V gene is TRBV7-2, the J gene TRBJ2-3, with D uncertain. The CDR3 runs to 15 residues. With 2 bases removed from V and 1 base from J, the gap between germline ends came to 10 bases. Germline lookup yields CDR1 SGHTA and CDR2 FQGNSA. This chain's CDR3 is CASSLNWLGTDTQYF. The CDR3 DNA reads TGTGCCAGCAGCTTAAATTGGTTGGGCACAGATACGCAGTATTTT.

The chain combines TRBV24-1 with TRBJ2-7; no firm D call. V was clipped by 9 bases and J by 3 bases, with 11 bases between them. CDR1 is KGHDR, CDR2 SFDVKD, per germline. This CDR3 has 12 amino acids. CDR3 sequence: CATLRPLYEQYF. The CDR3 nucleotides read TGTGCCACCCTGCGGCCGCTCTACGAGCAGTACTTC.

This clonotype was recorded a few times. The chain carries TRBV12-5 and TRBJ2-7; 9 nucleotides align to TRBD1. This CDR3 has 14 residues. Losses at the gene ends were 9 bases for V and 4 bases for J; bases not matched to a gene: 10. The V gene's germline CDR1 is LGHNT and CDR2 FRNRAP. The CDR3 spells CARPPGQGSYEQYV. The CDR3 nucleotides read TGTGCTAGGCCCCCGGGACAGGGATCATACGAGCAGTACGTC.

The V gene is TRBV15, the J gene TRBJ1-4; 7 bases are a match to TRBD1. The CDR3 consists of 18 residues. CDR1 LNHNV and CDR2 YYDKDF come from the germline V gene (reference sequence). The V and J ends lost 3 bases and 3 bases, in that order; junction bases with no gene match: 13. The DNA for the CDR3 is TGTGCCACCAGCAGGGGACCCAACACCGGGACAGCTAATGAAAAACTGTTTTTT. As protein: CATSRGPNTGTANEKLFF.

This clonotype was seen only a few times. This chain uses TRBV4-1 with TRBJ2-2; a weak D match, TRBD2 (5 bases). Trimming stripped 1 base from V and 7 bases from J, with 7 bases between. Germline V gene data show CDR1 as MGHRA and CDR2 as YSYEKL. This CDR3 spans 13 amino acids. The DNA for the CDR3 is TGCGCCAGCAGCCAAGCCGCGGGCGGGGAGCTGTTTTTT. Its protein is CASSQAAGGELFF.